This T cell receptor beta chain was identified in a study of response to subunit inactivated influenza vaccine. General study results and limits: The authors put forward the suggestion that each seasonal influenza vaccination may bring in only a limited number of new T cells.

The CDR3 loop spans 14 amino acids. CDR1 DFQATT and CDR2 SNEGSKA come from the germline V gene (reference sequence). V was pared by 0 bases and J by 2 bases, with 10 bases between. This clonotype was observed a handful of times. The target antigen is unknown. TCRdb recomputed calls from the RT-PCR reads with MiXCR, one row per CDR3 protein. The profile shows approximately 170,000 distinct CDR3 sequences, 13% to 15% of them singletons. Source: CD8+ T cells sorted from PBMCs, taken approximately 5 days after vaccination. The gene calls are TRBV20-1 and TRBJ1-2; D unresolved. The sequence came from a man aged 50 or older who received an inactivated influenza vaccine. CDR3 in DNA: TGCAGTGCTAGAGACCTACGGGAGAACTATGGCTACACCTTC. Residues: CSARDLRENYGYTF.